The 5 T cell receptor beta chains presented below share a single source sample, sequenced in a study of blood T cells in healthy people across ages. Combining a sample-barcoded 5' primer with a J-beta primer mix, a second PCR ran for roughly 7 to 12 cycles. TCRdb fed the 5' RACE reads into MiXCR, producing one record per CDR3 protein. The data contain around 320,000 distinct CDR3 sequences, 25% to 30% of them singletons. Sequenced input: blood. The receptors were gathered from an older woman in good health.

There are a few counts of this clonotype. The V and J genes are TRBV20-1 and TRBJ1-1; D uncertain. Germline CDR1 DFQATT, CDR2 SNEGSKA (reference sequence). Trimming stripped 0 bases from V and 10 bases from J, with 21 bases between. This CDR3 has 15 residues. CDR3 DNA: TGCAGTGCTAGAGACCAAAAGACCCGAAAGGAGGGAGCTTTCTTT. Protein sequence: CSARDQKTRKEGAFF.

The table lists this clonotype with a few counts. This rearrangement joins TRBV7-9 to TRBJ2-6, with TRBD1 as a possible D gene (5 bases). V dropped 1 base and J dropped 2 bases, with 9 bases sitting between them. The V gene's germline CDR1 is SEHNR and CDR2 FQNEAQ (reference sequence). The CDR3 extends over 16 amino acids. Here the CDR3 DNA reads TGTGCCAGCAGCTTAGTTGGGGCGGCTGGGGCCAACGTCCTGACTTTC. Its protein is CASSLVGAAGANVLTF.

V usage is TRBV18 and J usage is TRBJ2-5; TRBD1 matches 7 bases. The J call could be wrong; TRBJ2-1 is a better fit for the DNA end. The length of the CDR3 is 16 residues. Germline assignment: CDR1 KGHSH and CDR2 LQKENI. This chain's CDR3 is CASSPLARGKGEGQFF. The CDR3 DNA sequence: TGTGCCAGCTCACCACTTGCCAGGGGGAAGGGAGAAGGGCAGTTCTTC.

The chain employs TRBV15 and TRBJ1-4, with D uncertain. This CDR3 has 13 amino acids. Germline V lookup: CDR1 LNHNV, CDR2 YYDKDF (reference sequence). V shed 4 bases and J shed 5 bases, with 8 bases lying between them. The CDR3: CATSIEMNEKLFF. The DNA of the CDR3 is TGTGCCACCAGCATTGAGATGAATGAAAAACTGTTTTTT. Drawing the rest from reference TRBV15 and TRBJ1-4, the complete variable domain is DAMVIQNPRYQVTQFGKPVTLSCSQTLNHNVMYWYQQKSSQAPKLLFHYYDKDFNNEADTPDNFQSRRPNTSFCFLDIRSPGLGDTAMYLCATSIEMNEKLFFGSGTQLSVL.

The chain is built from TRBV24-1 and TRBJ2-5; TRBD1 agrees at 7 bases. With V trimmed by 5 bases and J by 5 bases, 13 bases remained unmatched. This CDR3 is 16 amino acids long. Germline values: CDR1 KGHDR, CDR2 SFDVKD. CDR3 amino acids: CATSVGRQGRMETQYF. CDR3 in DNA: TGTGCCACCAGTGTGGGCAGACAGGGTAGGATGGAGACCCAGTACTTC.